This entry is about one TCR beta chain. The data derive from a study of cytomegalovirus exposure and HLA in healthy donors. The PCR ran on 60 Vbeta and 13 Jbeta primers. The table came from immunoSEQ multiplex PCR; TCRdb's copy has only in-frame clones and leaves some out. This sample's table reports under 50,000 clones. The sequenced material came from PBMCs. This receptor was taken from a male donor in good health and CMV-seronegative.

DNA for the CDR3: TGTGCCAGCAGTGGAGAGAGCAATCAGCCCCAGCATTTT. Residues: CASSGESNQPQHF. The chain couples TRBV6-5 to TRBJ1-5; unclear D gene. Germline CDR1 is MNHEY and CDR2 is SVGAGI. V was clipped by 5 bases and J by 1 base, with 6 bases between them. There are 13 residues in the CDR3.